This TCR beta chain appears in the sequencing data of a study of blood T cell repertoires in COVID-19. Study details: From T cells, B-cell-depleted T cells, or PBMCs came the material, which was cDNA or gDNA.

In the original workflow: Estimated nucleated cell counts came from reference gene primer amplification. Repertoires were generated with immunoSEQ multiplex PCR, while TCRdb's copy carries only in-frame clones and drops some. Clonal size and the V and J genes are those of that table, whereas D and trimming came from the DNA. The sample includes some 180,000 clones, 82% seen only once; the top ten take about 7.8%. CDR3 length equals 15 residues. V was pared by 3 bases and J by 0 bases, with 5 bases of the junction left unmatched. The germline V gene encodes CDR1 DFQATT and CDR2 SNEGSKA (reference sequence). During active infection, Seattle patients enrolled and were then monitored through disease.

Sequenced material: peripheral blood. The TCR originated in a woman in her sixties with COVID-19, enrolled during active disease. The gene calls are TRBV20-1 and TRBJ2-1; 7 bases map to TRBD2. The CDR3 bases are TGCAGTGCTAGTCAACCGGGAGGCTCCTACAATGAGCAGTTCTTC. Translated, it gives CSASQPGGSYNEQFF.